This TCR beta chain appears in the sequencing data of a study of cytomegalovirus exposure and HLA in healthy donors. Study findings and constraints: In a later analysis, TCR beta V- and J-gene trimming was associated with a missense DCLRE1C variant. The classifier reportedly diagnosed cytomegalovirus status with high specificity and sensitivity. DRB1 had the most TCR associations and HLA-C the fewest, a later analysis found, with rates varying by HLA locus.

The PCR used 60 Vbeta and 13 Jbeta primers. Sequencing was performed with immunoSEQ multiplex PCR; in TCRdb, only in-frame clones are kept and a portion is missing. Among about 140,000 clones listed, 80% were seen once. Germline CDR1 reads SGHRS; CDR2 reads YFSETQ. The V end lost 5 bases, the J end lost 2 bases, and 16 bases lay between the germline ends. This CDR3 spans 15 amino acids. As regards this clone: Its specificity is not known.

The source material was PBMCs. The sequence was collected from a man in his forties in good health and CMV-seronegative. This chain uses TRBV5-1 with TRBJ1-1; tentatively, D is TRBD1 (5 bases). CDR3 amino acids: CASRIRAEFNTEAFF. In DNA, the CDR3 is TGCGCCAGCAGGATCAGGGCAGAGTTTAACACTGAAGCTTTCTTT.